This paragraph reports one T cell receptor beta chain. The data were taken from a study of blood T cell repertoires in COVID-19. Study information: Collection of acute and convalescent COVID-19 samples took place in the United States, Italy and Spain. From T cells, B-cell-depleted T cells, or PBMCs came the material, which was cDNA or gDNA.

Profiling relied on immunoSEQ multiplex PCR, and the TCRdb table lists in-frame clones only, not all of them. Of around 370,000 clones in the sample, around nine tenths were seen once. The sequence was collected from a young woman who had recovered from COVID-19. Sequenced material: peripheral blood.

CDR3 sequence (DNA): TGCGCCAGCAGCTTGGACGAGGGCGGGTACACAGATACGCAGTATTTT. This sequence encodes CASSLDEGGYTDTQYF. This chain uses TRBV5-1 with TRBJ2-3; D is possibly TRBD2 (5 bases). V was trimmed by 0 bases and J by 2 bases, leaving 13 bases between them. Germline CDR1 and CDR2: SGHRS and YFSETQ. CDR3 length: 16 residues.